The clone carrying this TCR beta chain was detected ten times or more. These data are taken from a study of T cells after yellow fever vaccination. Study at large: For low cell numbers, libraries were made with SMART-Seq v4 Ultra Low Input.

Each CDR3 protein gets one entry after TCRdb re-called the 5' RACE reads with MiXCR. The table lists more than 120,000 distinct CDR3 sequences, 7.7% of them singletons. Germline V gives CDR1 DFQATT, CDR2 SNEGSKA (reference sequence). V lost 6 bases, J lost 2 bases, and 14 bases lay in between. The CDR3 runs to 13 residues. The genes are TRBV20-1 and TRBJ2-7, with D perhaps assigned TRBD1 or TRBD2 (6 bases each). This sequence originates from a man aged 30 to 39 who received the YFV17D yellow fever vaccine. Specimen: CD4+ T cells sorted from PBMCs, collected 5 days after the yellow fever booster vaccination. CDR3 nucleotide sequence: TGCAGTGCGTCCGGAGGGGGGACCTACGAGCAGTACTTC. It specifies CSASGGGTYEQYF.